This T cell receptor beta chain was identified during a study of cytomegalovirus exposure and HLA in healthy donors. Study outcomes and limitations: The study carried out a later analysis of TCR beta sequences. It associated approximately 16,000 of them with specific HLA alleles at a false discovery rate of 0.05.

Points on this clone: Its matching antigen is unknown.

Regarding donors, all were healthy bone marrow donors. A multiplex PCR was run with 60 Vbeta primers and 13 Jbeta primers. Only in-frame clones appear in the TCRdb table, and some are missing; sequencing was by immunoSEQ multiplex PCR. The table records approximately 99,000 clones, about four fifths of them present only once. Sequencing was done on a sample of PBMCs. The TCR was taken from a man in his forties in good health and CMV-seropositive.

As DNA, the CDR3 is TGTGCCAGTAGGGGCCCTGAAAATTCACCCCTCCACTTT. Its protein is CASRGPENSPLHF. V usage is TRBV6-5 and J usage is TRBJ1-6; D is possibly TRBD1 (5 bases). The germline gives CDR1 MNHEY, CDR2 SVGAGI. CDR3 size: 13 residues. Between the trimmed V and J ends, which lost 9 bases and 7 bases, there was a span of 13 bases.